In this sample, the clone carrying this TCR beta chain turned up a few times. Its antigen is not identified. These data belong to a study of T cell repertoires and Cas9 in healthy adults. Findings and limits, study-wide: In vitro, SpCas9-reactive Tregs were reported to curb effector T cell proliferation and function.

The assay was immunoSEQ multiplex PCR, and TCRdb's table has in-frame clones only and misses some. The sample has 20,000 to 25,000 clones; roughly 90% are singletons. Sequencing input: CD4+ effector T cells (CD127+, CD25-, CD137-, CD154-) from PBMCs; culture status not recorded. The receptor was derived from a human donor in good health.

The CDR3 is CASSIDREGRGRDTEAFF. CDR3 in DNA: TGTGCCAGTAGTATAGATCGAGAGGGAAGGGGAAGGGACACTGAAGCTTTCTTT. This chain joins TRBV19 and TRBJ1-1; perhaps TRBD1 as D (5 bases). The CDR3 covers 18 residues. The V gene lost 0 bases and the J gene lost 3 bases, with 20 bases spanning the gap. CDR1 LNHDA and CDR2 SQIVND come from the germline V gene (reference sequence).